These 23 T cell receptor beta chains share one sample of origin, sequenced in a study of PD-1 blockade in mismatch repair-deficient tumors listed by TCRdb under 2017. The library was prepared using the immunoSEQ multiplex PCR assay. The table comes from immuneACCESS by way of TCRdb, which keeps in-frame sequences with V and J called. Part of the clones is missing from these tables; in studies checked, under half for an unresolved V gene and the rest for unknown reasons. The sample profile shows around 37,000 clones; 75% to 90% of them were found once. Around 1% of the sample is held by the ten biggest clonotypes. Material: PBMCs, obtained around 38 weeks after starting pembrolizumab. The receptors derive from an adult with mismatch repair-deficient cancer.

The rearrangement links TRBV5-1 to TRBJ2-1; TRBD1 is a possible D gene (5 bases). V lost 1 base and J lost 0, with 14 bases in between. This CDR3 contains 17 residues. CDR1 and CDR2 from the germline V gene are SGHRS and YFSETQ. DNA for the CDR3: TGCGCCAGCAGCTTGATAGGGGCGACAAGCTCCTACAATGAGCAGTTCTTC. The encoded protein is CASSLIGATSSYNEQFF.

In nucleotides, the CDR3 is TGTGCCAGCAAGGAGGCGGGACAAGAGACCCAGTACTTC. Its protein product is CASKEAGQETQYF. The genes are TRBV7-2 and TRBJ2-5, with a possible D match to TRBD2 (6 bases). Trimming removed 7 bases at V and 2 bases at J, with 11 bases between. CDR3 length equals 13 residues. Germline CDR1 is SGHTA and CDR2 is FQGNSA.

V and J are TRBV6-5 and TRBJ1-2; TRBD1 aligns across 10 bases. Per germline, CDR1 MNHEY and CDR2 SVGAGI. The trim removed 7 bases at V and 3 bases at J, leaving 5 bases unmatched. The length of the CDR3 is 14 residues. The CDR3 is CASKGDRGDYGYTF. DNA for the CDR3: TGTGCCAGCAAGGGGGACAGGGGCGACTATGGCTACACCTTC.

This clone occurred a few times. This rearrangement joins TRBV13 to TRBJ2-7; 11 bases map to TRBD2. The CDR3 has 17 residues. V lost 5 bases and J lost 5; bases outside the gene matches: 14. CDR1 PRHDT and CDR2 FYEKMQ come from the germline V gene (reference sequence). CDR3 DNA: TGTGCCAGCAGCCCATCAACCACTAGCGGGAGTCACGACGAGCAGTACTTC. It is translated as CASSPSTTSGSHDEQYF.

The rearrangement links TRBV19 to TRBJ2-7; tentative D call: TRBD2 (6 bases). The CDR3 runs to 15 residues. The V end lost 3 bases, the J end lost 0 bases, and 12 bases lay between the germline ends. Germline CDR1 LNHDA, CDR2 SQIVND (reference sequence). This CDR3 is CASSISSASSYEQYF. CDR3 DNA: TGTGCCAGTAGTATCTCTAGCGCGAGCTCCTACGAGCAGTACTTC. Full variable domain (missing parts from reference TRBV19 and TRBJ2-7): DGGITQSPKYLFRKEGQNVTLSCEQNLNHDAMYWYRQDPGQGLRLIYYSQIVNDFQKGDIAEGYSVSREKKESFPLTVTSAQKNPTAFYLCASSISSASSYEQYFGPGTRLTVT.

This sequence joins TRBV5-8 and TRBJ2-1; weak D call: TRBD1 (6 bases). The CDR3 is 14 amino acids. V lost 1 base and J 5 bases, leaving 10 bases between the germline ends. From germline, CDR1 is SGHTS and CDR2 YDEGEE. CDR3: CASSLTWGHNEQFF. The CDR3 DNA reads TGTGCCAGCAGCTTGACGTGGGGGCACAATGAGCAGTTCTTC.

V is TRBV28 and J is TRBJ1-2; D not certain. There are 14 residues in the CDR3. With 5 bases removed from V and 2 bases from J, the gap between germline ends came to 12 bases. Germline CDR1 MDHEN, CDR2 SYDVKM. This CDR3 reads CASSLKTGNYGYTF. CDR3 bases: TGTGCCAGCAGTCTTAAGACGGGGAACTATGGCTACACCTTC.

V gene TRBV15 combines with J gene TRBJ1-5, with TRBD1 matching 8 bases. The CDR3 is 16 amino acids. V gave up 0 bases and J gave up 8 bases; unmatched junction bases: 9. Germline CDR1 and CDR2: LNHNV and YYDKDF (reference sequence). CDR3 loop: CATSRDLSGGGEPQHF. CDR3 sequence (DNA): TGTGCCACCAGCAGAGACCTTTCAGGGGGCGGGGAGCCCCAGCATTTT.

The rearrangement uses TRBV4-1 and TRBJ1-1, with D possibly matching TRBD1 (5 bases). From germline, CDR1 is MGHRA and CDR2 YSYEKL. V lost 10 bases and J lost 5, with 17 bases in between. The CDR3 is 13 amino acids. DNA for the CDR3: TGCGCCATTACATACGAAGGGGATACTGAAGCTTTCTTT. It encodes CAITYEGDTEAFF.

The chain uses TRBV18 and TRBJ1-1, with a possible D match to TRBD1 (6 bases). The CDR3 extends over 13 amino acids. Trimming cost V 5 bases and J 5 bases, with 12 bases left between them. Germline values: CDR1 KGHSH, CDR2 LQKENI. The CDR3 coding sequence is TGTGCCAGCTCAGAGGGGGTGTTGACTGAAGCTTTCTTT. It is translated as CASSEGVLTEAFF.

This chain uses TRBV30 with TRBJ2-1; TRBD1 aligns across 9 bases. This CDR3 contains 14 residues. Germline values: CDR1 GTSNPN, CDR2 SVGIG (reference sequence). The J segment lost 6 bases and the V segment lost 6 bases, leaving 9 bases of the junction unmatched. For the CDR3, the DNA is TGTGCCTGTTCCCGGGACAGGGCGTTCAATGAGCAGTTCTTC. Translated: CACSRDRAFNEQFF.

This clone was counted a single time. V and J are TRBV7-8 and TRBJ1-1; D remains ambiguous. This CDR3 region has 15 residues. V lost 1 base and J 4 bases, leaving 13 bases between the germline ends. Germline-derived CDR1 and CDR2 are SGHVS and FQNEAQ. The CDR3 nucleotides read TGTGCCAGCAGCTTAGGTGCGGCCCAGAGCACTGAAGCTTTCTTT. Amino acid sequence: CASSLGAAQSTEAFF.

The genes are TRBV6-5 and TRBJ2-1; weak D call: TRBD2 (6 bases). The CDR3 totals 14 residues. From germline, CDR1 is MNHEY and CDR2 SVGAGI. Trimming took off 5 bases at V and 9 bases at J, with 17 bases between the two ends. CDR3 amino acids: CASSNPGLSGEQFF. In nucleotides, the CDR3 is TGTGCCAGCAGTAATCCGGGACTCAGCGGTGAGCAGTTCTTC.

The J gene is TRBJ2-1, the V gene TRBV18; TRBD1 might be the D (6 bases). This CDR3 spans 13 amino acids. V dropped 6 bases and J dropped 7 bases, with 13 bases sitting between them. Germline V CDR1 and CDR2: KGHSH, LQKENI. DNA of the CDR3: TGTGCCAGCTCGGATCAACAGGGAAATGAGCAGTTCTTC. The encoded protein is CASSDQQGNEQFF.

This rearrangement joins TRBV5-1 to TRBJ2-1; tentative D call: TRBD2 (6 bases). CDR3 length: 18 residues. CDR1 and CDR2 (germline): SGHRS, YFSETQ. V gave up 3 bases and J gave up 4 bases, with 23 bases separating them. The CDR3 loop is CASSYLGGSSGAYNEQFF. The CDR3 DNA reads TGCGCCAGCAGCTACCTTGGGGGAAGTTCGGGAGCGTACAATGAGCAGTTCTTC.

This chain uses TRBV7-8 with TRBJ2-7; TRBD1 is a possible D gene (6 bases). CDR3 size: 15 residues. Germline lookup yields CDR1 SGHVS and CDR2 FQNEAQ. V lost 1 base and J 2 bases, leaving 12 bases between the germline ends. The CDR3 protein is CASSLGGRGTYEQYF. CDR3 coding DNA: TGTGCCAGCAGCTTAGGGGGCAGGGGAACCTACGAGCAGTACTTC. The whole variable domain, remainder taken from reference TRBV7-8 and TRBJ2-7, is GAGVSQSPRYKVAKRGQDVALRCDPISGHVSLFWYQQALGQGPEFLTYFQNEAQLDKSGLPSDRFFAERPEGSVSTLKIQRTQQEDSAVYLCASSLGGRGTYEQYFGPGTRLTVT.

The chain recombines TRBV18 with TRBJ1-1, with 7 bases identical to TRBD1. The CDR3 has 15 amino acids. The V segment lost 3 bases and the J segment 1 base; nucleotides outside the gene matches: 5. The V gene's germline CDR1 is KGHSH and CDR2 LQKENI. This chain's CDR3 is CASSPRDSSNTEAFF. The DNA of the CDR3 is TGTGCCAGCTCACCTCGGGACAGTTCGAACACTGAAGCTTTCTTT.

V usage is TRBV5-1 and J usage is TRBJ2-2; 9 bases match TRBD1. V lost 2 bases and J lost 3; bases outside the gene matches: 8. CDR1 is SGHRS and CDR2 is YFSETQ in the germline V gene. This CDR3 is built from 17 residues. The CDR3 sequence is CASSFAPRTGDTGELFF. The CDR3, as DNA: TGCGCCAGCAGCTTCGCACCTCGGACAGGGGACACCGGGGAGCTGTTTTTT.

This rearrangement joins TRBV9 to TRBJ2-1; 10 bases agree with TRBD2. The CDR3 length is 15 residues. The ends lost 3 bases at V and 5 bases at J; junction bases unmatched: 5. From germline, CDR1 is SGDLS and CDR2 YYNGEE. CDR3 nucleotide sequence: TGTGCCAGCAGCGCTCTAGCGGGAGAGCACAATGAGCAGTTCTTC. Residues: CASSALAGEHNEQFF.

CDR3 sequence (DNA): TGTGCCAGCAGCTTGACCACAGGGGAGCGGGCAGATACGCAGTATTTT. It encodes CASSLTTGERADTQYF. The chain joins TRBV5-6 to TRBJ2-3, with a possible D match to TRBD1 (7 bases). Trimming pared 1 base from V and 4 bases from J, leaving 16 bases between. The length of the CDR3 is 16 residues. Germline V gene data show CDR1 as SGHDT and CDR2 as YYEEEE.

This clone was found a few times. The J gene is TRBJ2-4, the V gene TRBV5-1, with 7 positions matching TRBD1. Germline loops: CDR1 SGHRS, CDR2 YFSETQ. The V segment lost 4 bases and the J segment 1 base; nucleotides outside the gene matches: 2. This CDR3 has 14 amino acids. This chain's CDR3 is CASSVTGAKNIQYF. DNA for the CDR3: TGCGCCAGCAGCGTGACAGGGGCCAAAAACATTCAGTACTTC.

The chain has TRBV7-2 and TRBJ2-5; 15 bases match TRBD2. V lost 1 base, J lost 0 bases, and 3 bases stayed unmatched. Germline V gene data show CDR1 as SGHTA and CDR2 as FQGNSA. This CDR3 comprises 18 residues. The CDR3 is CASSLGGLAGGNQETQYF. The CDR3 coding sequence is TGTGCCAGCAGCTTAGGGGGACTAGCGGGAGGAAACCAAGAGACCCAGTACTTC. Looking up the rest from reference TRBV7-2 and TRBJ2-5 gives the full variable domain: GAGVSQSPSNKVTEKGKDVELRCDPISGHTALYWYRQSLGQGLEFLIYFQGNSAPDKSGLPSDRFSAERTGGSVSTLTIQRTQQEDSAVYLCASSLGGLAGGNQETQYFGPGTRLLVL.

This chain uses TRBV28 with TRBJ2-7; 8 positions match TRBD1. This CDR3 contains 17 residues. The V gene end was trimmed by 6 bases and the J gene end by 1 base; junction bases not matched to a gene: 14. Germline values: CDR1 MDHEN, CDR2 SYDVKM. This CDR3 is CASRGRGTGRLSYEQYF. The CDR3, as DNA: TGTGCCAGCAGGGGACGCGGGACAGGCCGGTTATCCTACGAGCAGTACTTC.